This TCR beta chain was identified in a study of T cells after yellow fever vaccination. This clonotype was found a few times. No antigen is known for it. Whole-study results and caveats: Booster samples showed a return of most primary-vaccination clones (around 95% CD4, over 70% CD8). Researchers report a weaker secondary response that nonetheless peaked faster, day 5 versus 15.

MiXCR was run by TCRdb on the 5' RACE reads, yielding one entry per CDR3 protein. The sample yields some 220,000 distinct CDR3 sequences, roughly 3.3% seen once. Source: CD4+ T cells sorted from PBMCs, taken 10 days after the yellow fever booster vaccination. The receptor comes from a man between 18 and 29 years old who received the YFV17D yellow fever vaccine.

CDR3 coding DNA: TGTGCCAGCAGTGATCTAGCGGGGGGGACCTACAATGAGCAGTTCTTC. It encodes CASSDLAGGTYNEQFF. The rearrangement joins TRBV6-2 or TRBV6-3 to TRBJ2-1; 12 bases line up with TRBD2. V shed 5 bases and J 2 bases; nucleotides not matched to a gene: 4. The germline CDR1 and CDR2 sequences are MNHEY and SVGEGT. The CDR3 consists of 16 residues.